A selection of T cell receptor beta chains follows, all from one sample in a study of T cell responses to AZD1222 COVID-19 vaccine. The table came from immunoSEQ multiplex PCR; TCRdb's copy has only in-frame clones and leaves some out. This sample has fewer than 120,000 clones, with 94% found just once. Sequencing was performed on peripheral blood, taken 28 days after the second AZD1222 dose. Every receptor here comes from an adult who received the AZD1222 COVID-19 vaccine. Each CDR3 is given with its conserved first and last residue. The D gene is left open where the match is weak. Not all rows give a size; the values are once, few, many and, for expanded clones, a class.

abundance	v_gene	d_gene	j_gene	CDR3aa	CDR3nt
NA	TRBV5-6	NA	TRBJ1-2	CASSPINLGGDYGYTF	TGTGCCAGCAGCCCCATTAATTTAGGGGGGGACTATGGCTACACCTTC
NA	TRBV6-6	NA	TRBJ1-1	CASSLDSPEAFF	TGTGCCAGCAGTTTGGACAGTCCTGAAGCTTTCTTT
once	TRBV11-2	NA	TRBJ1-5	CASSLGLLEDQPQHF	TGTGCCAGCAGCTTAGGACTCCTCGAGGATCAGCCCCAGCATTTT
NA	TRBV6-1	TRBD1	TRBJ2-7	CASSEAGTGGYEQYF	TGTGCCAGCAGTGAAGCGGGGACAGGGGGCTACGAGCAGTACTTC
NA	TRBV6-5	NA	TRBJ1-2	CASRRDQAGGYTF	TGTGCCAGCAGGCGGGACCAGGCGGGTGGCTACACCTTC
NA	TRBV4-2	TRBD1	TRBJ1-5	CASSQDPGQGGQPQHF	TGTGCCAGCAGCCAAGATCCGGGACAGGGTGGACAGCCCCAGCATTTT
NA	TRBV10-3	TRBD1	TRBJ1-4	CAISRQGGEKLFF	TGTGCCATCAGCCGACAGGGCGGTGAAAAACTGTTTTTT
NA	TRBV6-6	NA	TRBJ1-4	CASSYSSGGEKLFF	TGTGCCAGCAGTTACTCGTCTGGCGGAGAAAAACTGTTTTTT
NA	TRBV27	NA	TRBJ1-2	CASSSGLLYGYTF	TGTGCCAGCAGTTCGGGACTTCTCTATGGCTACACCTTC
NA	TRBV27	NA	TRBJ1-1	CASNLLAGGKRGAFF	TGTGCCAGCAACCTATTGGCGGGGGGAAAGAGAGGAGCTTTCTTT
NA	TRBV2	NA	TRBJ1-2	CASSGITSYGYTF	TGTGCCAGCAGTGGGATAACCTCTTATGGCTACACCTTC
NA	TRBV7-2	TRBD1	TRBJ2-7	CASSKTGGNYEQYF	TGTGCCAGCAGCAAGACAGGGGGGAACTACGAGCAGTACTTC
once	TRBV30	TRBD2	TRBJ2-2	CAWRVRLAMNTGELFF	TGTGCCTGGAGAGTTCGACTAGCGATGAACACCGGGGAGCTGTTTTTT